These 18 T cell receptor beta chains came from one sample sequenced in a study of OX40 agonist ivuxolimab in advanced cancers. Generated by immunoSEQ multiplex PCR, the TCRdb table keeps only in-frame clones and is missing some. The data contain about 11,000 clones, less than 90% of them seen just once; the ten biggest clones take up roughly 15%. Specimen: CD4+ or CD8+ T cells sorted from blood, collected in a trial of the OX40 agonist ivuxolimab. Receptors were obtained from an adult with an advanced solid tumor such as melanoma, head and neck, liver or kidney cancer.

Only a few counts were recorded for this clone. At one boundary the junction diverges from the germline segment, which might be a read error. This rearrangement joins TRBV7-7 to TRBJ2-5; D perhaps matches TRBD2 (6 bases). Germline-derived CDR1 and CDR2 are SSHAT and FNYEAQ (reference sequence). The CDR3 covers 15 residues. The CDR3 sequence is CASSLDTGEQETQYF. CDR3 sequence (DNA): TGTGCTAGCAGCTTAGATACGGGGGAACAAGAGACCCAGTACTTC.

The gene calls are TRBV19 and TRBJ1-5; 8 bases fit TRBD1. The length of the CDR3 is 13 residues. Germline CDR1 reads LNHDA; CDR2 reads SQIVND (reference sequence). The V segment lost 9 bases and the J segment 1 base; nucleotides outside the gene matches: 2. This CDR3 reads CASRGPSNQPQHF. CDR3 DNA sequence: TGTGCCAGCAGGGGGCCGAGCAATCAGCCCCAGCATTTT.

This clone was seen just once. V and J are TRBV28 and TRBJ2-2; TRBD1 aligns across 8 bases. CDR1 and CDR2 from the germline V gene are MDHEN and SYDVKM. The CDR3 consists of 17 residues. The trim removed 5 bases at V and 4 bases at J, leaving 12 bases unmatched. In nucleotides, the CDR3 is TGTGCCAGCAGTATCCTGCGCCGGGACAGGACCACCGGGGAGCTGTTTTTT. Its translation is CASSILRRDRTTGELFF.

The chain couples TRBV27 to TRBJ1-2; D is perhaps TRBD1 (5 bases). Germline CDR1 reads MNHEY; CDR2 reads SMNVEV (reference sequence). Trimming left V 1 base short and J 8 bases short, with 17 bases between. The length of the CDR3 is 15 residues. CDR3 nucleotide sequence: TGTGCCAGCAGTTTATTCCTCGGGACGAAGAGGGGCTACACCTTC. Translating gives CASSLFLGTKRGYTF.

This clone was picked up one time. This sequence joins TRBV7-2 and TRBJ2-7, with TRBD2 matching 13 bases. Germline loops: CDR1 SGHTA, CDR2 FQGNSA. Trimming took 4 bases from V and 5 from J; bases not matched to a gene: 5. CDR3 length: 15 amino acids. The CDR3 here is CASSYGLAGDDEQYF. The CDR3 DNA is TGTGCCAGCAGCTACGGACTAGCGGGGGACGACGAGCAGTACTTC.

Relative to its sample, this clone is medium-sized (0.01 to 0.1%). The V call is TRBV6-4, the J call TRBJ2-1, with TRBD1 as a possible D gene (6 bases). Germline CDR1 reads MRHNA; CDR2 reads SNTAGT. The ends were cut back, 6 bases at V and 1 base at J, with 13 bases in the middle. The CDR3 extends over 15 amino acids. The chain's CDR3 is CASSPQGGSYNEQFF. The CDR3 DNA reads TGTGCCAGCAGCCCCCAAGGGGGATCCTACAATGAGCAGTTCTTC.

The rearrangement uses TRBV7-6 and TRBJ2-1; D is uncertain. V was cut by 6 bases and J by 8 bases, with 8 bases left in between. Germline loops: CDR1 SGHVS, CDR2 FNYEAQ. The CDR3 sequence is 11 residues long. The CDR3 reads CASSPGHEQFF. The DNA for the CDR3 is TGTGCCAGCAGTCCCGGGCATGAGCAGTTCTTC.

This chain connects TRBV14 to TRBJ1-2; 11 bases match TRBD1. Unmatched junction bases numbered 4, after V lost 1 base and J lost 3 bases. The CDR3 runs to 16 residues. The germline CDR1 and CDR2 sequences are SGHDN and FVKESK. The CDR3 sequence is CASSQAGTGGDYGYTF. Here the CDR3 DNA reads TGTGCCAGCAGCCAAGCCGGGACAGGGGGAGACTATGGCTACACCTTC.

The chain joins TRBV27 to TRBJ1-5; D gene uncertain. The V end lost 10 bases, the J end lost 4 bases, and 17 bases lay between the germline ends. CDR3 length: 14 residues. Germline CDR1 is MNHEY and CDR2 is SMNVEV (reference sequence). Here the CDR3 reads CATASAAPNQPQHF. In nucleotides, the CDR3 is TGTGCCACCGCCTCCGCGGCCCCTAATCAGCCCCAGCATTTT.

The count of this clone is one. V usage is TRBV10-3 and J usage is TRBJ2-3, with 8 positions matching TRBD2. The CDR3 contains 18 residues. V dropped 4 bases and J dropped 4; count of bases not matched to a gene: 16. Germline V gives CDR1 ENHRY, CDR2 SYGVKD. CDR3 nucleotide sequence: TGTGCCATCAGTGGCCCAGGGAGCGCGGGGCGGGGGGCAGATACGCAGTATTTT. This gives the protein CAISGPGSAGRGADTQYF.

This chain joins TRBV6-1 and TRBJ2-6; D gene uncertain. V lost 7 bases and J lost 3, with 13 bases in between. The CDR3 length is 15 residues. Germline V gene lookup returns CDR1 MNHNS and CDR2 SASEGT. This CDR3 is CASNEWVDGANVLTF. CDR3 in DNA: TGTGCCAGCAACGAATGGGTCGATGGGGCCAACGTCCTGACTTTC.

The chain joins TRBV5-8 to TRBJ2-7, with D maybe TRBD1 (7 bases). V dropped 1 base and J dropped 4 bases, with 15 bases sitting between them. The germline gives CDR1 SGHTS, CDR2 YDEGEE. The CDR3 has 15 residues. The DNA for the CDR3 is TGTGCCAGCAGCTTGCTCCAGGGGGGAGATTACGAGCAGTACTTC. Its protein product is CASSLLQGGDYEQYF.

This clone occurred once. Other nucleotide sequences in the sample specify the same CDR3. The chain links TRBV30 to TRBJ2-2; 11 bases match TRBD2. Germline CDR1 reads GTSNPN; CDR2 reads SVGIG (reference sequence). V was pared by 5 bases and J by 7 bases, with 12 bases of the junction left unmatched. The CDR3 sequence is 16 residues long. CDR3 residues: CAWEISGGGWNGELFF. The CDR3 coding sequence is TGTGCCTGGGAGATTAGCGGGGGGGGTTGGAACGGGGAGCTGTTTTTT.

This chain joins TRBV7-6 and TRBJ2-7; D is possibly TRBD1 (5 bases). The CDR3 runs 13 residues. Per germline, CDR1 SGHVS and CDR2 FNYEAQ. Trimming took 3 bases from V and 1 from J, leaving 7 bases between them. CDR3 coding DNA: TGTGCCAGCAGCTTTGACAGTTCCTACGAGCAGTACTTC. Translated: CASSFDSSYEQYF.

This clone was observed a handful of times. The chain employs TRBV7-3 and TRBJ2-3; D may be TRBD1 (6 bases). The germline CDR1 and CDR2 sequences are SGHTA and FQGTGA. Trimming cost V 5 bases and J 3 bases, with 15 bases left between them. CDR3 length: 15 amino acids. Here the CDR3 reads CASSPTGILTDTQYF. In DNA, the CDR3 is TGTGCCAGCAGCCCCACAGGGATCCTTACAGATACGCAGTATTTT.

The J gene is TRBJ1-3, the V gene TRBV13, with TRBD1 matching over 9 bases. Germline lookup yields CDR1 PRHDT and CDR2 FYEKMQ (reference sequence). V lost 5 bases and J lost 4; bases outside the gene matches: 9. The CDR3 covers 16 residues. The CDR3 region has the DNA TGTGCCAGCAGCCGAGGGACAGGGCGTGAGGGAAACACCATATATTTT. This codes for CASSRGTGREGNTIYF.

This chain connects TRBV27 to TRBJ2-5, with no clear D. Trimming took 2 bases from V and 5 from J, leaving 12 bases between them. Germline CDR1 and CDR2: MNHEY and SMNVEV (reference sequence). CDR3 length: 14 amino acids. The CDR3 DNA is TGTGCCAGCAGTTTAGTGCGCGATAGCGAGACCCAGTACTTC. Amino acid sequence: CASSLVRDSETQYF.

The V and J genes are TRBV9 and TRBJ1-1; possible D gene TRBD1, 5 bases. This CDR3 is built from 15 residues. The V gene's germline CDR1 is SGDLS and CDR2 YYNGEE. V was pared by 3 bases and J by 1 base, with 13 bases between. The CDR3: CASSGGPRGNTEAFF. The CDR3 coding sequence is TGTGCCAGCAGCGGGGGACCCCGGGGGAACACTGAAGCTTTCTTT.